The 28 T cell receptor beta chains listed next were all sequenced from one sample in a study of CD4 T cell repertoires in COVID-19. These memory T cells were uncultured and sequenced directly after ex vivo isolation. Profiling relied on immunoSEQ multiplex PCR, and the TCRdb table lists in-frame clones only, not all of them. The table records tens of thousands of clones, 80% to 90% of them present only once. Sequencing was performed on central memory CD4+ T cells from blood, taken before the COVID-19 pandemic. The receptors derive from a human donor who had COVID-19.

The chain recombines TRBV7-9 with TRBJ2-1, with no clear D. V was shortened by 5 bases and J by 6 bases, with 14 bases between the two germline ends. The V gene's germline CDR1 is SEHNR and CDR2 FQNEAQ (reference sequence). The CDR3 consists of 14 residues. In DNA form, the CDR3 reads TGTGCCAGCAGCCCTGGTGTTCGGAGCAATGAGCAGTTCTTC. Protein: CASSPGVRSNEQFF.

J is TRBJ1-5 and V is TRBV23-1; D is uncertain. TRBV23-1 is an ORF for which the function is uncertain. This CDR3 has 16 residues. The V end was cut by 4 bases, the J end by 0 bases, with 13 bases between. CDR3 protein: CASSLDSAYSNQPQHF. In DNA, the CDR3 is TGCGCCAGCAGTCTTGATAGCGCATATAGCAATCAGCCCCAGCATTTT.

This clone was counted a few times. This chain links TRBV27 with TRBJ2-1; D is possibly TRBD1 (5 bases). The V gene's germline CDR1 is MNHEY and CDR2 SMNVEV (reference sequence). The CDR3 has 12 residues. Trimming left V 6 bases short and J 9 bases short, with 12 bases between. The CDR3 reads CASRSGPIEQFF. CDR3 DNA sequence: TGTGCCAGCAGATCAGGGCCCATTGAGCAGTTCTTC.

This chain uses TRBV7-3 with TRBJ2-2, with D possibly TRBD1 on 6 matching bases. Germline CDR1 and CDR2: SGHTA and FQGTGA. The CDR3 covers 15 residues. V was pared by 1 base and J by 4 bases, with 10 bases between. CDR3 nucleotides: TGTGCCAGCAGCTTAAGGACAGACTCCACCGGGGAGCTGTTTTTT. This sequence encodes CASSLRTDSTGELFF.

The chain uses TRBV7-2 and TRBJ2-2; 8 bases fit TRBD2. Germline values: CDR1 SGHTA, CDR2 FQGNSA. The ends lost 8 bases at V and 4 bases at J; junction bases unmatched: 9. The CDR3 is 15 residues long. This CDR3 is CASQTPAGGTGELFF. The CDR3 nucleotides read TGTGCCAGCCAAACCCCCGCGGGAGGCACCGGGGAGCTGTTTTTT.

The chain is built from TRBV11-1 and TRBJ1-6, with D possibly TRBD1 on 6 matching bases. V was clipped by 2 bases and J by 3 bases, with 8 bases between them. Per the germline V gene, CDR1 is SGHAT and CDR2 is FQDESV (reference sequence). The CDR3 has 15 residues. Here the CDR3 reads CASSLTGFYNSPLHF. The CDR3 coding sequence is TGTGCCAGCAGCTTAACAGGGTTCTATAATTCACCCCTCCACTTT.

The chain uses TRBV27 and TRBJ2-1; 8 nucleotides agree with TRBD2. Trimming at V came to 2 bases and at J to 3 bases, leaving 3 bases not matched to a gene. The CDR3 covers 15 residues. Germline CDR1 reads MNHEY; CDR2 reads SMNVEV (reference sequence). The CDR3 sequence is CASSLRLALYNEQFF. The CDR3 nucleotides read TGTGCCAGCAGTTTAAGACTAGCGCTCTACAATGAGCAGTTCTTC.

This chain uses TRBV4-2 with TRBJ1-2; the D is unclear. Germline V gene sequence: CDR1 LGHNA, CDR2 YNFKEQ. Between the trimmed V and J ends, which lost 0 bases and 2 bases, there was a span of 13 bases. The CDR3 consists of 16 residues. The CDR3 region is CASSQDQNGVNYGYTF. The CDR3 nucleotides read TGTGCCAGCAGCCAAGATCAAAACGGAGTAAACTATGGCTACACCTTC.

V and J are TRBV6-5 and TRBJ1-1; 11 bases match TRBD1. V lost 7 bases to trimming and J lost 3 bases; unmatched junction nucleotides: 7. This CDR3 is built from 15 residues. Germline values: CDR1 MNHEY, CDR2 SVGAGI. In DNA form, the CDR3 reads TGTGCCAGCAACGGACAGGGGGCGGGGGACACTGAAGCTTTCTTT. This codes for CASNGQGAGDTEAFF.

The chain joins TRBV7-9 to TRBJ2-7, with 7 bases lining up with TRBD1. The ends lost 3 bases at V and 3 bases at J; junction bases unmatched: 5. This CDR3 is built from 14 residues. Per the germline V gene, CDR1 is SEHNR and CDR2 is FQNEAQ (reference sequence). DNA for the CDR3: TGTGCCAGCAGCTTGGGGACAGCCGACTACGAGCAGTACTTC. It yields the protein CASSLGTADYEQYF.

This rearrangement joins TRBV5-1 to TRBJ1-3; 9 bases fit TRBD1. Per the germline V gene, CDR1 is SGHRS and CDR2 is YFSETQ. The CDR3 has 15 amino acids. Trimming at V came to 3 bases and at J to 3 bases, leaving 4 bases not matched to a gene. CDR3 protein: CASSSGQGGGNTIYF. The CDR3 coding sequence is TGCGCCAGCAGCTCGGGACAGGGAGGTGGAAACACCATATATTTT.

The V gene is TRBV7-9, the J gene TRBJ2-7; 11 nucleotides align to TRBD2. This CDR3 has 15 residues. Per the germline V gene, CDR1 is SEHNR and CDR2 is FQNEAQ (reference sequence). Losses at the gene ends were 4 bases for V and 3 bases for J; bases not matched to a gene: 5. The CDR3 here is CASSSSGTSGYEQYF. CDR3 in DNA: TGTGCCAGCAGCTCCTCCGGGACTAGCGGCTACGAGCAGTACTTC.

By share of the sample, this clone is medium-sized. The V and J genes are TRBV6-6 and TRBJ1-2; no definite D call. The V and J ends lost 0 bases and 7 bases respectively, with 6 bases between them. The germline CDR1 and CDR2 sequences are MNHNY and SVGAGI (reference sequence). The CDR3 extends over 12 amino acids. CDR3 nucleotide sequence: TGTGCCAGCAGTTACTCGAGAGTTGGCTACACCTTC. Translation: CASSYSRVGYTF.

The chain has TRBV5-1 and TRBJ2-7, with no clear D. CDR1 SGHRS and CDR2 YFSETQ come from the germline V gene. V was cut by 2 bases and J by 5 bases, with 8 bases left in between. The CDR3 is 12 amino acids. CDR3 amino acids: CASSFPSNEQYF. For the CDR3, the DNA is TGCGCCAGCAGCTTCCCCAGTAACGAGCAGTACTTC. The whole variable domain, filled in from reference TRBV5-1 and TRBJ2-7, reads KAGVTQTPRYLIKTRGQQVTLSCSPISGHRSVSWYQQTPGQGLQFLFEYFSETQRNKGNFPGRFSGRQFSNSRSEMNVSTLELGDSALYLCASSFPSNEQYFGPGTRLTVT.

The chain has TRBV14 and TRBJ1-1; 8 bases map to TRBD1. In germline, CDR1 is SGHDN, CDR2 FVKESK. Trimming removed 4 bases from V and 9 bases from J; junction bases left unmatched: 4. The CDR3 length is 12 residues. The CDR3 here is CASSPDRAKAFF. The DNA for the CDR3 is TGTGCCAGCAGCCCGGACAGGGCAAAAGCTTTCTTT.

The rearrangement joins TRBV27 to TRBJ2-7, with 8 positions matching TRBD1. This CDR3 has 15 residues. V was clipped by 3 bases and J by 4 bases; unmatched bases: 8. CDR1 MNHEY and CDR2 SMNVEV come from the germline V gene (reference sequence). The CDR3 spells CASSFIWGQEYEQYF. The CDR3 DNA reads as TGTGCCAGCAGTTTTATATGGGGACAGGAATACGAGCAGTACTTC.

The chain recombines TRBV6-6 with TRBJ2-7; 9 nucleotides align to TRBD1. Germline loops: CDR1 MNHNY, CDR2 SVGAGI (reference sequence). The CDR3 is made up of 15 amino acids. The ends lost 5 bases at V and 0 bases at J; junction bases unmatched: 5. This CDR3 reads CASSPGTGLSYEQYF. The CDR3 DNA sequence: TGTGCCAGCAGTCCCGGGACAGGGCTCTCCTACGAGCAGTACTTC.

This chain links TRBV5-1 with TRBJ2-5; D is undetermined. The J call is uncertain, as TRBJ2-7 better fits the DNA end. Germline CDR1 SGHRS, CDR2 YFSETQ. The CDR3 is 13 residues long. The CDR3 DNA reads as TGCGCCAGCAGCTTGGCCGCCGATGCCGAGCAGTACTTC. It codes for CASSLAADAEQYF.

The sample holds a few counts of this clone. The CDR3 sequence: CASSMGQLNTEAFF. CDR3 bases: TGTGCCAGTAGTATGGGACAGCTCAACACTGAAGCTTTCTTT. V usage is TRBV19 and J usage is TRBJ1-1, with 7 bases fitting TRBD1. CDR3 length: 14 residues. V shed 3 bases, J shed 2 bases, and the junction held 3 bases outside the gene matches. CDR1 and CDR2 from the germline V gene are LNHDA and SQIVND (reference sequence). The variable domain in full, completed from reference TRBV19 and TRBJ1-1, reads DGGITQSPKYLFRKEGQNVTLSCEQNLNHDAMYWYRQDPGQGLRLIYYSQIVNDFQKGDIAEGYSVSREKKESFPLTVTSAQKNPTAFYLCASSMGQLNTEAFFGQGTRLTVV.

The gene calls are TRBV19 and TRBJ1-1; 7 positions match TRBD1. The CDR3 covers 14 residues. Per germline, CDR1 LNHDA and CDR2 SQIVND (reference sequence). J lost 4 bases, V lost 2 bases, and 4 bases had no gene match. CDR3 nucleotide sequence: TGTGCCAGTAGTATAAGGGGGCTGAGCACTGAAGCTTTCTTT. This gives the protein CASSIRGLSTEAFF.

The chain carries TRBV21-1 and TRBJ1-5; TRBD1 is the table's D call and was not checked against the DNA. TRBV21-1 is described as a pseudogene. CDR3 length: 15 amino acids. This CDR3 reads CASSSYRGRNQPQHF. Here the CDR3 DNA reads TGTGCCAGCAGCAGTTACAGGGGCAGGAATCAGCCCCAGCATTTT.

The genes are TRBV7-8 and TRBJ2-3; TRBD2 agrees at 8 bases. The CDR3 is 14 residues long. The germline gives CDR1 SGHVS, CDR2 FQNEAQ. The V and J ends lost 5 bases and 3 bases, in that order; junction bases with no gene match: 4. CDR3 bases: TGTGCCAGCAGCGCCAGCGGGAGAACAGATACGCAGTATTTT. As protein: CASSASGRTDTQYF.

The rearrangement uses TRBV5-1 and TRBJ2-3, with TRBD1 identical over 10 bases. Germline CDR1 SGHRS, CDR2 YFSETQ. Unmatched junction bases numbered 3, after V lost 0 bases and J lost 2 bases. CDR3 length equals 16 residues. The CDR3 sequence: CASSLVGQGDTDTQYF. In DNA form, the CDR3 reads TGCGCCAGCAGCTTGGTCGGACAGGGGGACACAGATACGCAGTATTTT.

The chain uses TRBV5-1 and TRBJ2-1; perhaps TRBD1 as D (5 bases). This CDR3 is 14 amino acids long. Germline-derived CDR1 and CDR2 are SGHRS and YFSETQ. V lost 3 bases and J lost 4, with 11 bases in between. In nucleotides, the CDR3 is TGCGCCAGCAGCTCGACAGCTACTTACAATGAGCAGTTCTTC. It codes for CASSSTATYNEQFF. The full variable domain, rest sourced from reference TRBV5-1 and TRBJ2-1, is KAGVTQTPRYLIKTRGQQVTLSCSPISGHRSVSWYQQTPGQGLQFLFEYFSETQRNKGNFPGRFSGRQFSNSRSEMNVSTLELGDSALYLCASSSTATYNEQFFGPGTRLTVL.

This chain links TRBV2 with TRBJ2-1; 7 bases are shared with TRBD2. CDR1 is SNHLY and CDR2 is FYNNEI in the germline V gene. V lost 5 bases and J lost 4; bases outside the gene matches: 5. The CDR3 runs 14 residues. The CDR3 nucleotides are TGTGCCAGCAGTAAGTGGGGGGGATACAATGAGCAGTTCTTC. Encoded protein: CASSKWGGYNEQFF.

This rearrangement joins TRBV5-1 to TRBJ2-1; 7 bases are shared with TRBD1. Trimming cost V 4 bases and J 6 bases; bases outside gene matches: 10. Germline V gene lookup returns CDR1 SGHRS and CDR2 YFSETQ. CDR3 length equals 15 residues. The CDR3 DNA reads TGCGCCAGCAGCACCCTAATGGGGACAGCCAATGAGCAGTTCTTC. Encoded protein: CASSTLMGTANEQFF.

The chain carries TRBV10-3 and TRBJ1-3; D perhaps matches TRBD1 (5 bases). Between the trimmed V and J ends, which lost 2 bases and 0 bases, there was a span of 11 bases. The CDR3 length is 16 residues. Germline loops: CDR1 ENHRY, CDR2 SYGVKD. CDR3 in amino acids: CAISETGGSSGNTIYF. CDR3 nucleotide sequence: TGTGCCATCAGTGAGACGGGGGGAAGCTCTGGAAACACCATATATTTT.

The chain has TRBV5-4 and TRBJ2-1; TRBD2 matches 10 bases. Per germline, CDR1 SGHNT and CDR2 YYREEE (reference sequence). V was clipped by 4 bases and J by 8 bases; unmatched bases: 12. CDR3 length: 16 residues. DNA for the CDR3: TGTGCCAGCAGCCAAGGACCGAGCGGGGGGGACTATGAGCAGTTCTTC. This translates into CASSQGPSGGDYEQFF.